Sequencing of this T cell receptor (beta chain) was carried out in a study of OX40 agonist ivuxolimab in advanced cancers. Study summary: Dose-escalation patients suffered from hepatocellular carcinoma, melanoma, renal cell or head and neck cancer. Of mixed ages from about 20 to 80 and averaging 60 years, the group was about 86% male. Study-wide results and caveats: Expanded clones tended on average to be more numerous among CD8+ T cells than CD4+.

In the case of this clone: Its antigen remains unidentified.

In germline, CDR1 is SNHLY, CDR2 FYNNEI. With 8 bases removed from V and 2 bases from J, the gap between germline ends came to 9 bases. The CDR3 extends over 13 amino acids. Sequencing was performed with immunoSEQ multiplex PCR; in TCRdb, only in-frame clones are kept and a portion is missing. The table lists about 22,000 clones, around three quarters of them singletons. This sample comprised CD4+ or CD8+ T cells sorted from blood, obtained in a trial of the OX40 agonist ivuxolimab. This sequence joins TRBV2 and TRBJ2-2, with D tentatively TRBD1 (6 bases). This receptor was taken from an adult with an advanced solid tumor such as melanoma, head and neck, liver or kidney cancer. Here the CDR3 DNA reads TGTGCCAGCGTACAGGGTAACACCGGGGAGCTGTTTTTT. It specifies CASVQGNTGELFF.